This T cell receptor (beta chain) came from a study of blood T cell repertoires in COVID-19. Study summary: Sample material is recorded as cDNA or gDNA derived from T cells, B-cell-depleted T cells, or PBMCs.

As originally analysed: By means of reference gene primer amplification, nucleated cell counts were estimated. Here immunoSEQ multiplex PCR was the method, and the copy in TCRdb shows in-frame clones only, minus some. V and J calls and clone size are as listed in that table; D and trimming were resolved from the DNA. Altogether some 54,000 clones are present, around 83% being singletons, with the ten largest covering under 2%. The CDR3 loop spans 16 amino acids. Germline V gene lookup returns CDR1 KGHDR and CDR2 SFDVKD. With 3 bases clipped from V and 7 bases from J, the junction kept 8 bases outside the gene matches.

This clonotype was obtained from a woman aged 55-70 years with acute or convalescent COVID-19. Sequencing was carried out using peripheral blood. The V gene is TRBV24-1, the J gene TRBJ1-5; 10 positions agree with TRBD1. For the CDR3, the DNA is TGTGCCACCAGTGATGCGGGACAGGGGACACGGCAGCCCCAGCATTTT. It specifies CATSDAGQGTRQPQHF.